This T cell receptor (beta chain) was retrieved from a study of blood T cell repertoires in COVID-19. Background on the study: Sites in the United States, Italy and Spain provided acute and convalescent COVID-19 samples.

The ends were cut back, 5 bases at V and 8 bases at J, with 15 bases in the middle. CDR1 and CDR2 from the germline V gene are SGHAT and FQNNGV. The CDR3 is 13 amino acids. In the original processing: Reference gene primer amplification gave nucleated cell count estimates. Clones were sequenced by immunoSEQ multiplex PCR, and TCRdb holds only the in-frame ones, with some missing. V and J calls and clone size are copied from that table; D and trimming were computed from the DNA. The table has some 250,000 clones, 86% seen once. This receptor was identified in a woman aged 35 to 49 with acute COVID-19. The chain couples TRBV11-2 to TRBJ1-1; D remains unclear. The sequenced material came from PBMCs or T cells enriched from blood (not recorded which). This CDR3 is CASSPPGRGEAFF. The DNA for the CDR3 is TGTGCCAGCAGCCCCCCCGGCCGGGGAGAAGCTTTCTTT.